This T cell receptor (beta chain) stems from a study of regulatory T cells in long-lasting Graves disease. Relying on iRepertoire HTBI primers and Arm-PCR of CDR3 regions, the team built TCR beta libraries. TCRdb reanalysed the multiplex PCR reads using MiXCR and keeps one entry per CDR3 protein. The sample lists 500,000 or so distinct CDR3 sequences; about 15% were seen once. In its sample, this clonotype was seen a few times. Trimming shortened V by 5 bases and J by 3 bases, and 21 bases separated the two germline ends. This CDR3 has 17 amino acids. Germline lookup yields CDR1 SGDLS and CDR2 YYNGEE. As to time point: newly diagnosed GD, antithyroid drugs for less than 3 months. Following extraction of RNA from PBMCs, that RNA was used to make the TCR library. This sample also appeared in a second study, on T cells in Graves' hyperthyroidism and ophthalmopathy. That paper states: Across 18 months, stable Graves' hyperthyroidism was marked by no progression to ophthalmopathy. Orbital computed tomography, thyroid ultrasound, serum thyroxine and TRAb, and clinical symptoms together informed the diagnoses.

The V call is TRBV9, the J call TRBJ1-5; D not certain. Sample: peripheral blood mononuclear cells (PBMCs), taken at new diagnosis, from a patient treated with antithyroid drugs. The receptor was isolated from a woman aged 45 to 65 with Graves disease. The CDR3 is CASRQSPVFCNNQPQHF. CDR3 in DNA: TGTGCCAGCAGGCAATCTCCGGTCTTTTGTAACAATCAGCCCCAGCATTTT. Together with reference TRBV9 and TRBJ1-5, the CDR3 gives the full variable domain: DSGVTQTPKHLITATGQRVTLRCSPRSGDLSVYWYQQSLDQGLQFLIQYYNGEERAKGNILERFSAQQFPDLHSELNLSSLELGDSALYFCASRQSPVFCNNQPQHFGDGTRLSIL.